The 27 T cell receptor beta chains below were found in one sample sequenced in a study of cytomegalovirus exposure and HLA in healthy donors. PCR was performed using 60 Vbeta and 13 Jbeta primers. Repertoires were generated with immunoSEQ multiplex PCR, while TCRdb's copy carries only in-frame clones and drops some. There are under 150,000 clones in the sample; 82% occur only once, and about 2.3% lies in the top ten. Specimen: PBMCs. These receptors were obtained from a male donor in good health and CMV-seronegative.

The chain joins TRBV5-1 to TRBJ2-7; a possible D gene is TRBD2 (5 bases). V was clipped by 0 bases and J by 2 bases, with 12 bases between them. CDR1 SGHRS and CDR2 YFSETQ come from the germline V gene. The CDR3 sequence is 15 residues long. The CDR3 reads CASSLGPEGTYEQYF. CDR3 in DNA: TGCGCCAGCAGCTTGGGTCCAGAGGGAACCTACGAGCAGTACTTC.

This chain connects TRBV5-4 to TRBJ1-4; 9 bases are shared with TRBD1. The V segment lost 4 bases and the J segment 2 bases; nucleotides outside the gene matches: 6. Germline CDR1 is SGHNT and CDR2 is YYREEE (reference sequence). The CDR3 length is 16 residues. DNA for the CDR3: TGTGCCAGCAGCCTACAGGGGGCTGGGACTAATGAAAAACTGTTTTTT. The encoded protein is CASSLQGAGTNEKLFF.

The chain has TRBV15 and TRBJ2-1; 8 bases agree with TRBD2. Germline values: CDR1 LNHNV, CDR2 YYDKDF (reference sequence). The CDR3 is made up of 13 amino acids. The V segment lost 3 bases and the J segment 8 bases; nucleotides outside the gene matches: 3. The DNA for the CDR3 is TGTGCCACCAGCAGCCAACTAGCGGATGAGCAGTTCTTC. Its translation: CATSSQLADEQFF.

The chain combines TRBV4-2 with TRBJ1-5, with a weak D call TRBD1 (6 bases). Germline CDR1 LGHNA, CDR2 YNFKEQ. V was cut by 2 bases and J by 1 base, with 12 bases left in between. CDR3 length: 16 residues. The CDR3 DNA reads TGTGCCAGCAGCCAAACACAGGGTGGAAGCAATCAGCCCCAGCATTTT. This encodes CASSQTQGGSNQPQHF.

This chain connects TRBV6-6 to TRBJ2-5; D uncertain. Trimming took off 0 bases at V and 7 bases at J, with 6 bases between the two ends. The CDR3 is 12 residues long. The V gene's germline CDR1 is MNHNY and CDR2 SVGAGI (reference sequence). CDR3 residues: CASSYSTGTQYF. The CDR3 nucleotides read TGTGCCAGCAGTTACTCTACGGGGACCCAGTACTTC.

The J gene is TRBJ1-5, the V gene TRBV10-3, with 7 bases identical to TRBD1. Germline-derived CDR1 and CDR2 are ENHRY and SYGVKD. J gave up 3 bases and V 8 bases, and 10 bases lay outside the gene matches. This CDR3 contains 15 residues. The CDR3: CAISPQQGNNQPQHF. DNA for the CDR3: TGTGCCATCTCGCCGCAACAGGGGAACAATCAGCCCCAGCATTTT.

V usage is TRBV4-3 and J usage is TRBJ2-3; TRBD1 agrees at 7 bases. The germline CDR1 and CDR2 sequences are LGHNA and YSLEER. Germline trimming cut 0 bases from V and 4 bases from J; bases unmatched to any gene: 4. The CDR3 sequence is 15 residues long. This CDR3 is CASSQDRGLSDTQYF. CDR3 nucleotide sequence: TGCGCCAGCAGCCAAGATAGGGGGCTTTCAGATACGCAGTATTTT.

The V gene is TRBV6-6, the J gene TRBJ2-5, with no clear D. V lost 7 bases and J 0 bases, leaving 6 bases between the germline ends. Germline V CDR1 and CDR2: MNHNY, SVGAGI (reference sequence). The CDR3 has 12 residues. CDR3 in amino acids: CASTAYQETQYF. The DNA of the CDR3 is TGTGCCAGCACAGCGTACCAAGAGACCCAGTACTTC.

The chain carries TRBV27 and TRBJ1-5; 7 nucleotides match TRBD1. V was pared by 6 bases and J by 7 bases, with 9 bases of the junction left unmatched. The CDR3 runs 14 residues. Per the germline V gene, CDR1 is MNHEY and CDR2 is SMNVEV (reference sequence). The DNA for the CDR3 is TGTGCCAGCAGCCCGACAGGGAAAGGGCAGCCCCAGCATTTT. Its protein is CASSPTGKGQPQHF.

J is TRBJ1-1 and V is TRBV18; a weak D match, TRBD1 (5 bases). CDR3 length: 16 amino acids. Germline-derived CDR1 and CDR2 are KGHSH and LQKENI. The V end lost 6 bases, the J end lost 0 bases, and 17 bases lay between the germline ends. CDR3 amino acids: CASSPFQDTMNTEAFF. In DNA, the CDR3 is TGTGCCAGCTCCCCTTTTCAGGACACCATGAACACTGAAGCTTTCTTT.

The rearrangement uses TRBV5-6 and TRBJ2-5; a weak D match, TRBD2 (7 bases). The DNA end is more similar to TRBJ2-7, so the J call may be wrong. Germline V gene data show CDR1 as SGHDT and CDR2 as YYEEEE. The CDR3 loop spans 16 amino acids. For the CDR3, the DNA is TGTGCCAGCAGCTCCTGGGGGGGGGCGATCACCTACGAGCAGTACTTC. Amino acid sequence: CASSSWGGAITYEQYF.

The rearrangement links TRBV5-4 to TRBJ2-7; 7 bases match TRBD1. Looked up from germline, CDR1 is SGHNT and CDR2 is YYREEE (reference sequence). The length of the CDR3 is 14 residues. V dropped 1 base and J dropped 7; count of bases not matched to a gene: 8. The CDR3 DNA follows: TGTGCCAGCAGCTTGTGGGACAGTCGGGAAGAGCAGTACTTC. Translating gives CASSLWDSREEQYF.

The chain has TRBV2 and TRBJ2-7, with D possibly being TRBD1 (6 bases). Trimming stripped 3 bases from V and 4 bases from J, with 16 bases between. The CDR3 covers 15 residues. Germline-derived CDR1 and CDR2 are SNHLY and FYNNEI. The CDR3 here is CASSDLFGRGYEQYF. The CDR3 DNA is TGTGCCAGCAGTGATCTGTTCGGCAGGGGATACGAGCAGTACTTC.

This chain links TRBV11-2 with TRBJ2-1; TRBD2 is a possible D gene (6 bases). Trimming left V 2 bases short and J 5 bases short, with 13 bases between. Germline-derived CDR1 and CDR2 are SGHAT and FQNNGV. CDR3 length: 15 amino acids. The CDR3 bases are TGTGCCAGCAGCTTAAACCCGGGAGTCAACAATGAGCAGTTCTTC. This sequence encodes CASSLNPGVNNEQFF.

This clone was counted a single time. J is TRBJ2-5 and V is TRBV7-2; no clear D gene. The CDR3 totals 12 residues. Germline lookup yields CDR1 SGHTA and CDR2 FQGNSA. V was cut by 0 bases and J by 5 bases, with 4 bases left in between. This CDR3 is CASSLARETQYF. The CDR3 DNA follows: TGTGCCAGCAGCTTAGCGCGGGAGACCCAGTACTTC.

The table lists this clone with a count of one. The genes are TRBV19 and TRBJ2-5; 7 nucleotides match TRBD1. CDR1 is LNHDA and CDR2 is SQIVND in the germline V gene (reference sequence). The V gene end was trimmed by 5 bases and the J gene end by 2 bases; junction bases not matched to a gene: 5. The length of the CDR3 is 14 residues. Written as DNA, the CDR3 is TGTGCCAGTAGTCCACGACAGGGTCAAGAGACCCAGTACTTC. Translation gives CASSPRQGQETQYF.

The chain employs TRBV28 and TRBJ2-7; D is ambiguous. Trimming removed 3 bases from V and 2 bases from J, with 8 bases in between. This CDR3 has 13 amino acids. Germline V lookup: CDR1 MDHEN, CDR2 SYDVKM. CDR3 in amino acids: CASSLHTTYEQYF. In DNA form, the CDR3 reads TGTGCCAGCAGTTTGCACACAACCTACGAGCAGTACTTC.

The chain couples TRBV4-1 to TRBJ1-6; 9 nucleotides line up with TRBD1. The CDR3 extends over 17 amino acids. Germline CDR1 and CDR2: MGHRA and YSYEKL. The V and J ends lost 1 base and 7 bases, in that order; junction bases with no gene match: 8. The CDR3, as DNA: TGCGCCAGCAGCCAAGTTTCCGTTGGACAGGGGAATTCACCCCTCCACTTT. Protein: CASSQVSVGQGNSPLHF.

The chain is built from TRBV7-8 and TRBJ2-7, with TRBD1 matching 9 bases. V trimming: 5 bases; J trimming: 3 bases; junction bases outside the gene matches: 2. Germline V CDR1 and CDR2: SGHVS, FQNEAQ. This CDR3 has 13 amino acids. CDR3 loop: CASSETGGYEQYF. CDR3 nucleotide sequence: TGTGCCAGCAGCGAGACAGGGGGCTACGAGCAGTACTTC.

The CDR3 here is CASGGSTNTGELFF. In DNA, the CDR3 is TGTGCCTCCGGCGGGTCCACGAACACCGGGGAGCTGTTTTTT. The rearrangement links TRBV2 to TRBJ2-2, with D possibly matching TRBD2 (5 bases). This CDR3 is 14 amino acids long. Trimming took off 11 bases at V and 0 bases at J, with 13 bases between the two ends. Germline V CDR1 and CDR2: SNHLY, FYNNEI.

This rearrangement joins TRBV19 to TRBJ2-2, with D tentatively TRBD2 (5 bases). Per the germline V gene, CDR1 is LNHDA and CDR2 is SQIVND (reference sequence). CDR3 length equals 15 residues. V lost 4 bases, J lost 5 bases, and 14 bases lay in between. This CDR3 is CASSNPGLRTGELFF. CDR3 in DNA: TGTGCCAGTAGTAACCCTGGACTGAGAACCGGGGAGCTGTTTTTT.

The CDR3 is CASSFRQGTEQYF. CDR3 nucleotides: TGCGCCAGCAGCTTCCGACAGGGAACCGAGCAGTACTTC. The chain joins TRBV5-1 to TRBJ2-7, with 7 bases identical to TRBD1. V lost 2 bases to trimming and J lost 6 bases; unmatched junction nucleotides: 5. This CDR3 is 13 amino acids long. Looked up from germline, CDR1 is SGHRS and CDR2 is YFSETQ.

CDR3 amino acids: CASSYVGRDRGSEQYF. CDR3 nucleotides: TGTGCCAGCAGTTACGTGGGGCGGGACAGGGGGTCCGAGCAGTACTTC. The gene calls are TRBV6-7 and TRBJ2-7, with 11 nucleotides matching TRBD1. TRBV6-7 is reported as an ORF; its role is uncertain. V lost 2 bases, J lost 6 bases, and 9 bases stayed unmatched. This CDR3 spans 16 amino acids.

Of note for this clone: Other DNA variants within this sample encode the same CDR3. This rearrangement joins TRBV11-2 to TRBJ2-7, with a tentative D call TRBD1 (5 bases). Germline CDR1 and CDR2: SGHAT and FQNNGV. CDR3 length equals 13 residues. Trimming cost V 5 bases and J 3 bases, with 11 bases left between them. As DNA, the CDR3 is TGTGCCAGCAGCCCAGGAACAGGCTACGAGCAGTACTTC. Protein sequence: CASSPGTGYEQYF. Supplemented by reference TRBV11-2 and TRBJ2-7, the full variable domain reads EAGVAQSPRYKIIEKRQSVAFWCNPISGHATLYWYQQILGQGPKLLIQFQNNGVVDDSQLPKDRFSAERLKGVDSTLKIQPAKLEDSAVYLCASSPGTGYEQYFGPGTRLTVT.

On this clone: A read error may account for a junction end that differs from germline. The chain couples TRBV7-9 to TRBJ2-1; D uncertain. CDR3 length equals 12 residues. Germline loops: CDR1 SEHNR, CDR2 FQNEAQ (reference sequence). The chain's CDR3 is CSSSYDSREQFF. The CDR3 DNA reads as TGTTCCAGCAGTTATGACTCTCGTGAGCAGTTCTTC.

For this clone: At one boundary the junction diverges from the germline segment, which might be a read error. J is TRBJ2-7 and V is TRBV9, with 8 nucleotides matching TRBD2. Germline values: CDR1 SGDLS, CDR2 YYNGEE. The CDR3 has 14 residues. The CDR3, as DNA: TGTGCCAGCAGCGTAGTGGACGGAGCGGGAGTGAAAAACTTC. Its protein is CASSVVDGAGVKNF. Supplemented by reference TRBV9 and TRBJ2-7, the full variable domain reads DSGVTQTPKHLITATGQRVTLRCSPRSGDLSVYWYQQSLDQGLQFLIQYYNGEERAKGNILERFSAQQFPDLHSELNLSSLELGDSALYFCASSVVDGAGVKNFGPGTRLTVT.

This clone has just one count. The chain recombines TRBV6-5 with TRBJ2-3; 7 positions agree with TRBD2. Per the germline V gene, CDR1 is MNHEY and CDR2 is SVGAGI. Trimming at V came to 4 bases and at J to 3 bases, leaving 4 bases not matched to a gene. This CDR3 contains 14 residues. CDR3 sequence reads: CASSWRESTDTQYF. DNA of the CDR3: TGTGCCAGCAGTTGGCGGGAGAGTACAGATACGCAGTATTTT.